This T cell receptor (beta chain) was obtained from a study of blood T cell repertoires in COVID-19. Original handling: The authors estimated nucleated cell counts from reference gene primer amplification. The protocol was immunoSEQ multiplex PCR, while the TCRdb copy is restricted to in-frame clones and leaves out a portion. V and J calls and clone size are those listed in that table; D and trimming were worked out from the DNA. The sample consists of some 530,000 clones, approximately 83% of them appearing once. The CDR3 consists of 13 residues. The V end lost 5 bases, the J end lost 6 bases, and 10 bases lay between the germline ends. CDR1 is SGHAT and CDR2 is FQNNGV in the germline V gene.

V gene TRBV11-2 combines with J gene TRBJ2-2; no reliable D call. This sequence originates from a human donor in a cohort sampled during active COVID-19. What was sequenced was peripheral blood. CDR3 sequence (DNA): TGTGCCAGCAGCCCTGGGCGATCCGGGGAGCTGTTTTTT. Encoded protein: CASSPGRSGELFF. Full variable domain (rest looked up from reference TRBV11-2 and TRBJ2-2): EAGVAQSPRYKIIEKRQSVAFWCNPISGHATLYWYQQILGQGPKLLIQFQNNGVVDDSQLPKDRFSAERLKGVDSTLKIQPAKLEDSAVYLCASSPGRSGELFFGEGSRLTVL.